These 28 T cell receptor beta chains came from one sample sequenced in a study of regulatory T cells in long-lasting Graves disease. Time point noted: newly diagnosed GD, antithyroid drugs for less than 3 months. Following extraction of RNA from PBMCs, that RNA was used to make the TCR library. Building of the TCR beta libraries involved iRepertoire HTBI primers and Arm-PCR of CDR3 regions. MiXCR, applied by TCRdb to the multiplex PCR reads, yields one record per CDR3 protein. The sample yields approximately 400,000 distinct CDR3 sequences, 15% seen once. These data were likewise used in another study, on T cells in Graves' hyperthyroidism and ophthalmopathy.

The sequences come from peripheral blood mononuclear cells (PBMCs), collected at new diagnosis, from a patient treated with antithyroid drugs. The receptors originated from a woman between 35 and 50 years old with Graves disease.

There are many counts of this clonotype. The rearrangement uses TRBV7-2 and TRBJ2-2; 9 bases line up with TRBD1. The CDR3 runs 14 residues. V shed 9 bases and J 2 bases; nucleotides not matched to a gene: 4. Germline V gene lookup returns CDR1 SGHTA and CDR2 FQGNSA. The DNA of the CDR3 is TGTGCCAGTAAACAGGGGGCTAACACCGGGGAGCTGTTTTTT. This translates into CASKQGANTGELFF. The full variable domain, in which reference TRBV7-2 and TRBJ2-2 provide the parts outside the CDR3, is GAGVSQSPSNKVTEKGKDVELRCDPISGHTALYWYRQSLGQGLEFLIYFQGNSAPDKSGLPSDRFSAERTGGSVSTLTIQRTQQEDSAVYLCASKQGANTGELFFGEGSRLTVL.

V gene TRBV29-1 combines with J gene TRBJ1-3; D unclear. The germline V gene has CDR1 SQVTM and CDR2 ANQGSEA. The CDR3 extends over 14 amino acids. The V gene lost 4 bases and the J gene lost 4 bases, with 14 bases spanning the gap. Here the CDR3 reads CSVGSAEEGNTIYF. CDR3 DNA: TGCAGCGTTGGCAGTGCCGAAGAGGGAAACACCATATATTTT.

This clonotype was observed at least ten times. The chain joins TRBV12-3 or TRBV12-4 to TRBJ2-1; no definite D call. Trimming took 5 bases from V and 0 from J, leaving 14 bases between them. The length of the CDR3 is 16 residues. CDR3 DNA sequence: TGTGCCAGCAGTCCCCCGGGCTACAGCTCCTACAATGAGCAGTTCTTC. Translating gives CASSPPGYSSYNEQFF.

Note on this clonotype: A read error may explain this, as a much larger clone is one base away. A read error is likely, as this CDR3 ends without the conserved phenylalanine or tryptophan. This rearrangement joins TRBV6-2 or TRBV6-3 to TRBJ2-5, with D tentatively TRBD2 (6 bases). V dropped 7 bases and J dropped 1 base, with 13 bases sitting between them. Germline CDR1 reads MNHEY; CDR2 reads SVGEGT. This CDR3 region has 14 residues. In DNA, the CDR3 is TGTGCCAGCATCACAAGCGGGTCCCAAGAGACCCAGTACTCC. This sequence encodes CASITSGSQETQYS.

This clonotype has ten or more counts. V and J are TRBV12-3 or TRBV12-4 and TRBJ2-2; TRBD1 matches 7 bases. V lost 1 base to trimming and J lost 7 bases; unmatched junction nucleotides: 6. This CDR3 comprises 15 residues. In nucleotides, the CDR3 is TGTGCCAGCAGTTTAGATTCGACAGGGTTCGGGGAGCTGTTTTTT. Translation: CASSLDSTGFGELFF.

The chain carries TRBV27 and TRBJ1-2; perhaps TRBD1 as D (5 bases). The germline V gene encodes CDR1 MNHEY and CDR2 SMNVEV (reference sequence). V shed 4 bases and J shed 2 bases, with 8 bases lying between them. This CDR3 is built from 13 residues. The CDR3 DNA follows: TGTGCCAGCAGTTGGGGACCCAACTATGGCTACACCTTC. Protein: CASSWGPNYGYTF.

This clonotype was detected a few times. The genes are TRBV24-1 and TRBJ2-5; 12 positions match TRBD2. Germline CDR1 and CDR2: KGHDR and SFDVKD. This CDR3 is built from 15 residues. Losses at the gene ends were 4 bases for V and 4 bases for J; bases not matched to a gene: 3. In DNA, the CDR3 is TGTGCCACCAGTGACCAGGGACTAGCGGGAGAGACCCAGTACTTC. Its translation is CATSDQGLAGETQYF.

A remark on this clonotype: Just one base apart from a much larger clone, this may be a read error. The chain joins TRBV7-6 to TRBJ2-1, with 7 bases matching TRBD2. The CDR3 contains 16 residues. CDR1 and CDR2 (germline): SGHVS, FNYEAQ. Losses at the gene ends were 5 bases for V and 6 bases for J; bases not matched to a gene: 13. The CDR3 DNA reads TGTGCCAGCAGCCCCCCTGTGGGGAGGGCCCTCAATGAGCAGTTCTTC. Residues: CASSPPVGRALNEQFF. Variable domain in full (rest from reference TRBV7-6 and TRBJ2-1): GAGVSQSPRYKVTKRGQDVALRCDPISGHVSLYWYRQALGQGPEFLTYFNYEAQQDKSGLPNDRFSAERPEGSISTLTIQRTEQRDSAMYRCASSPPVGRALNEQFFGPGTRLTVL.

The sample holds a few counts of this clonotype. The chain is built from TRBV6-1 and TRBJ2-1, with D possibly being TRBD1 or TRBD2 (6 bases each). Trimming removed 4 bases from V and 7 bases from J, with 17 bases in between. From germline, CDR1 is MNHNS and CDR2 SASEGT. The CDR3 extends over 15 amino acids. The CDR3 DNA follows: TGTGCCAGCAGTGTCATTAGGGGGGTAGGGAATGAGCAGTTCTTC. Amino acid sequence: CASSVIRGVGNEQFF.

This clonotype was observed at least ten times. CDR3 nucleotide sequence: TGTGCCAGCAGCGCCGACCAGGGGAATTGGGACACTGAAGCTTTCTTT. This codes for CASSADQGNWDTEAFF. The chain links TRBV7-6 to TRBJ1-1, with D possibly being TRBD1 (6 bases). The CDR3 sequence is 16 residues long. In germline, CDR1 is SGHVS, CDR2 FNYEAQ. V was shortened by 5 bases and J by 3 bases, with 19 bases between the two germline ends.

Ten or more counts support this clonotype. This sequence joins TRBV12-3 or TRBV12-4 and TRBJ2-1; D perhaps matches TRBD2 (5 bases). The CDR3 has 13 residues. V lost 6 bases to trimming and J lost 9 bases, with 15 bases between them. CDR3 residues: CASSHLTSGEQFF. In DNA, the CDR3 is TGTGCCAGCAGCCACTTAACCAGCGGTGAGCAGTTCTTC.

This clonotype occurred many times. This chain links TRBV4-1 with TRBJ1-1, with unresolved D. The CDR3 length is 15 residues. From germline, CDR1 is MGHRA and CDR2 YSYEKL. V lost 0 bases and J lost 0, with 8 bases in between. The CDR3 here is CASSQDHQVNTEAFF. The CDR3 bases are TGCGCCAGCAGCCAAGATCACCAGGTGAACACTGAAGCTTTCTTT.

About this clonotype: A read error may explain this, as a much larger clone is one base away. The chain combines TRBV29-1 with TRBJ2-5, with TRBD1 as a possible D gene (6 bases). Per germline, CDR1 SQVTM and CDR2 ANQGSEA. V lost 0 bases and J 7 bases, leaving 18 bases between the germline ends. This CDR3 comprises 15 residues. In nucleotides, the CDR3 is TGCAGCGTTGAAGACACACAGGGATCTGAAGTGACCCAGTACTTC. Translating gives CSVEDTQGSEVTQYF.

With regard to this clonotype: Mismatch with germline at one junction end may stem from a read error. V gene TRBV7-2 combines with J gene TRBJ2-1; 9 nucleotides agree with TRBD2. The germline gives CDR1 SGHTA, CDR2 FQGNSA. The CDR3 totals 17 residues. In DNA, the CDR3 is TGTGCCCGCAGTCTAATTAGCGGGAGTCACTCCTACAATGAGCAGTTCTTC. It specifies CARSLISGSHSYNEQFF.

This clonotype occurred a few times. The DNA of the CDR3 is TGTGCCAGCAGCCCCCGAACGGGCAGAATAAGGGAACGCTTTTTTAGTGGCTACACCTTC. The encoded protein is CASSPRTGRIRERFFSGYTF. This chain connects TRBV9 to TRBJ1-2; no clear D gene. The CDR3 spans 20 residues. V was trimmed by 4 bases and J by 7 bases, leaving 35 bases between them. In germline, CDR1 is SGDLS, CDR2 YYNGEE.

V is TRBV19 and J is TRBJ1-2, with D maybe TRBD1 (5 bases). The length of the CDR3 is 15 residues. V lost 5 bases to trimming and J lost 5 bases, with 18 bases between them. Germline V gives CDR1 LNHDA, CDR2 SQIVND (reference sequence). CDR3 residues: CASSPGAGSGYGYTF. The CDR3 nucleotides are TGTGCCAGTAGTCCGGGCGCGGGGTCAGGGTATGGCTACACCTTC.

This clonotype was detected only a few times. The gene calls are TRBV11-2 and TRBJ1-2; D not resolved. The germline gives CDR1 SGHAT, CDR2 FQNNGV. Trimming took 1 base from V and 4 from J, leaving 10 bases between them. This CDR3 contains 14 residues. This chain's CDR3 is CASSLVAVTYGYTF. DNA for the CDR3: TGTGCCAGCAGCTTAGTGGCCGTAACCTATGGCTACACCTTC.

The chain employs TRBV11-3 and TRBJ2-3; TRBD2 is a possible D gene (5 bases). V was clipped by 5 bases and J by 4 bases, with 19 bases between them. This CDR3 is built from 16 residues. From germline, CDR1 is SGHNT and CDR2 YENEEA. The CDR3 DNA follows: TGTGCCAGCAGCCTTGGTGGGAGCGCGTACTCAGATACGCAGTATTTT. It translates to CASSLGGSAYSDTQYF.

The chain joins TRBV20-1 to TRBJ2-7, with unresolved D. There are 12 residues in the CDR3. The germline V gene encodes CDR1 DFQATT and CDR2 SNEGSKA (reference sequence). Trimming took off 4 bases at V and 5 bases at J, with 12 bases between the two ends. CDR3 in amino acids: CSAIRGRDEQYF. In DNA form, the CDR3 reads TGCAGTGCTATTCGCGGTCGGGACGAGCAGTACTTC.

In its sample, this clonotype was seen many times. CDR3 residues: CATSVTSGTSGRAPPDTQYF. The CDR3 bases are TGTGCCACATCCGTCACCTCCGGGACTAGCGGGAGGGCCCCTCCAGATACGCAGTATTTT. The chain carries TRBV2 and TRBJ2-3, with TRBD2 matching 16 bases. Germline CDR1 SNHLY, CDR2 FYNNEI. The V and J ends lost 10 bases and 4 bases, in that order; junction bases with no gene match: 20. This CDR3 comprises 20 residues. The full variable domain, in which reference TRBV2 and TRBJ2-3 provide the parts outside the CDR3, is EPEVTQTPSHQVTQMGQEVILRCVPISNHLYFYWYRQILGQKVEFLVSFYNNEISEKSEIFDDQFSVERPDGSNFTLKIRSTKLEDSAMYFCATSVTSGTSGRAPPDTQYFGPGTRLTVL.

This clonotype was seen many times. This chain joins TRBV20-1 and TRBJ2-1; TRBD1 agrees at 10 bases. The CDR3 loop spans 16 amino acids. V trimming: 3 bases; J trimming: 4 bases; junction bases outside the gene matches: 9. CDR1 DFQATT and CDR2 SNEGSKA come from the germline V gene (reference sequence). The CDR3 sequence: CSASEAGTGVYNEQFF. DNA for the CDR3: TGCAGTGCTAGCGAGGCCGGGACAGGGGTTTACAATGAGCAGTTCTTC.

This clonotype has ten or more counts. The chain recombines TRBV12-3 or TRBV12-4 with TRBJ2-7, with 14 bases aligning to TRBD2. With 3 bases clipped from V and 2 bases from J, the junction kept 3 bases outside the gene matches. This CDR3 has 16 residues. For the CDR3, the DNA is TGTGCCAGCAGTTTCGGGACTAGCGGGAGCACCTACGAGCAGTACTTC. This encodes CASSFGTSGSTYEQYF.

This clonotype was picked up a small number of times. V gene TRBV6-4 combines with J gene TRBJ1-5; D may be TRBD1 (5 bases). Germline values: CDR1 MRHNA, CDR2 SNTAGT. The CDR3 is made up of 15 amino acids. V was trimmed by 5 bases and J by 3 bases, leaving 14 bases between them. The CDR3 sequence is CASSLEMGVNQPQHF. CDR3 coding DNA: TGTGCCAGCAGTCTGGAGATGGGGGTCAATCAGCCCCAGCATTTT.

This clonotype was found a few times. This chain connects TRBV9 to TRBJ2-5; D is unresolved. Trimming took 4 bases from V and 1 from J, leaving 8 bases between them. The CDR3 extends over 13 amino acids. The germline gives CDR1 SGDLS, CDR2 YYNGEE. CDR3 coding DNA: TGTGCCAGCAGCCCTCAACCCCAAGAGACCCAGTACTTC. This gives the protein CASSPQPQETQYF.

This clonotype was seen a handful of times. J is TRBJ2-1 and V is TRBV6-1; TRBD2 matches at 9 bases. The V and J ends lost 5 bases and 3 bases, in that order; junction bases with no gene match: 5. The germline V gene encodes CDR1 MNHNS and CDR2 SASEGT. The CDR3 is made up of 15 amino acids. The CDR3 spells CASSRLADIYNEQFF. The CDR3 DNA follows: TGTGCCAGCAGTAGACTAGCGGATATCTACAATGAGCAGTTCTTC.

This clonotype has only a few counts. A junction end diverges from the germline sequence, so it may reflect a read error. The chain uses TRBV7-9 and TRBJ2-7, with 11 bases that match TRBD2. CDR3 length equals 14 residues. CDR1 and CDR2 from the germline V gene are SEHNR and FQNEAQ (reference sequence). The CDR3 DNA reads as TGTGCCAGCAGCTTAGGACTAGCGGGATTCGAGCAGTGCTTC. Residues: CASSLGLAGFEQCF.

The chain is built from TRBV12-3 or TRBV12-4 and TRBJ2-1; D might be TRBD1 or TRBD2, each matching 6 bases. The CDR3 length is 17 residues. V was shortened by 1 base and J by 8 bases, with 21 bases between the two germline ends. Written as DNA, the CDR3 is TGTGCCAGCAGTTTAGGAGAGGGGGGTATTTTAACCGATGAGCAGTTCTTC. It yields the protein CASSLGEGGILTDEQFF.

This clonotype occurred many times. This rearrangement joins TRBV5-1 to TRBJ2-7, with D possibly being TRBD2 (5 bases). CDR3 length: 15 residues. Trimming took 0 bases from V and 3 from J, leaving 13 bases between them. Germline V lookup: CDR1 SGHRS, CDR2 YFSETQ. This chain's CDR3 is CASSLERRAFYEQYF. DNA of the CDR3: TGCGCCAGCAGCTTGGAAAGGCGGGCCTTCTACGAGCAGTACTTC.